This T cell receptor beta chain was sequenced during a study of OX40 agonist ivuxolimab in advanced cancers. Assay: immunoSEQ multiplex PCR; the TCRdb copy retains only in-frame clones and omits some. The repertoire holds more than 50,000 clones, with 75% to 90% as singletons. Sampled blood was obtained at baseline, cycle 4 day 1, and cycle 7 day 1. The count of this clone is one. Its ends do not fully match the called genes, so a read error is possible. This TCR came from an adult with an advanced solid tumor such as melanoma, head and neck, liver or kidney cancer. This sample comprised CD4+ or CD8+ T cells sorted from blood, obtained in a trial of the OX40 agonist ivuxolimab.

The CDR3 nucleotides read TGTGCCAGCAGCGGGACAGGGGGCGAGGACTGGGTCTTC. It is translated as CASSGTGGEDWVF. The gene calls are TRBV11-1 and TRBJ2-1; 12 bases map to TRBD1. Per germline, CDR1 SGHAT and CDR2 FQDESV (reference sequence). This CDR3 has 13 amino acids.